The next 8 T cell receptor beta chains were all read from a single sample in a study of regulatory T cells. The PCR used 52 TRBV and 13 TRBJ primers. Clones were sequenced by immunoSEQ multiplex PCR, and TCRdb holds only the in-frame ones, with some missing. Altogether approximately 9,000 clones are present, over 70% being singletons, with the ten largest covering roughly a tenth. Sequenced: CD8+ T cells sorted from blood. The receptors were gathered from a person aged 18 to 30 with CD3G deficiency.

This clone was detected a few times. The V call is TRBV7-9, the J call TRBJ2-7; D is perhaps TRBD1 or TRBD2 (5 bases each). Germline V gene data show CDR1 as SEHNR and CDR2 as FQNEAQ (reference sequence). The V end lost 0 bases, the J end lost 5 bases, and 11 bases lay between the germline ends. The CDR3 has 14 amino acids. The CDR3: CASSLAGTLDEQYF. CDR3 DNA: TGTGCCAGCAGCTTAGCCGGGACCTTAGACGAGCAGTACTTC. Filled out from reference TRBV7-9 and TRBJ2-7, the complete variable domain reads DTGVSQNPRHKITKRGQNVTFRCDPISEHNRLYWYRQTLGQGPEFLTYFQNEAQLEKSRLLSDRFSAERPKGSFSTLEIQRTEQGDSAMYLCASSLAGTLDEQYFGPGTRLTVT.

The chain recombines TRBV27 with TRBJ1-1, with a weak D call TRBD1 (5 bases). The CDR3 runs 14 residues. Germline assignment: CDR1 MNHEY and CDR2 SMNVEV (reference sequence). V shed 6 bases and J shed 1 base, with 12 bases lying between them. The CDR3 loop reads CASRPVGGNTEAFF. CDR3 DNA sequence: TGTGCCAGCAGACCCGTCGGGGGGAACACTGAAGCTTTCTTT.

A few counts support this clone. The chain carries TRBV5-5 and TRBJ1-1; the D gene is possibly TRBD1 (5 bases). The CDR3 length is 14 residues. CDR1 and CDR2 (germline): SGHKS, YYEKEE (reference sequence). V lost 2 bases to trimming and J lost 4 bases, with 12 bases between them. DNA for the CDR3: TGTGCCAGCAGCTTAGGGGTTGGTCGCACTGAAGCTTTCTTT. Translation gives CASSLGVGRTEAFF. The full variable domain, its missing parts supplied by reference TRBV5-5 and TRBJ1-1, is DAGVTQSPTHLIKTRGQQVTLRCSPISGHKSVSWYQQVLGQGPQFIFQYYEKEERGRGNFPDRFSARQFPNYSSELNVNALLLGDSALYLCASSLGVGRTEAFFGQGTRLTVV.

The genes are TRBV7-9 and TRBJ2-7; D is possibly TRBD1 (6 bases). Deletions cut 9 bases from V and 2 bases from J, with 17 bases between. Looked up from germline, CDR1 is SEHNR and CDR2 is FQNEAQ (reference sequence). The CDR3 is made up of 14 amino acids. CDR3 in DNA: TGTGCCAGAACTCAGGGGAAAGTAACCTACGAGCAGTACTTC. It codes for CARTQGKVTYEQYF.

The V and J genes are TRBV9 and TRBJ2-2; 7 bases agree with TRBD1. V lost 0 bases to trimming and J lost 7 bases; unmatched junction nucleotides: 3. CDR1 and CDR2 from the germline V gene are SGDLS and YYNGEE. The CDR3 totals 14 residues. CDR3 residues: CASSVGQGDGELFF. Written as DNA, the CDR3 is TGTGCCAGCAGCGTAGGACAGGGCGACGGGGAGCTGTTTTTT.

This clone was counted a single time. The V and J genes are TRBV6-6 and TRBJ2-7, with D perhaps TRBD1 (6 bases). Germline loops: CDR1 MNHNY, CDR2 SVGAGI (reference sequence). This CDR3 comprises 15 residues. V was trimmed by 6 bases and J by 6 bases, leaving 21 bases between them. The CDR3 sequence: CASRSSGTTPSEQYF. The CDR3 DNA is TGTGCCAGCAGATCCTCCGGGACAACCCCGTCCGAGCAGTACTTC.

The chain has TRBV7-9 and TRBJ2-7; 7 nucleotides line up with TRBD2. V shed 5 bases, J shed 5 bases, and the junction held 3 bases outside the gene matches. Germline V gene sequence: CDR1 SEHNR, CDR2 FQNEAQ (reference sequence). The CDR3 totals 12 residues. The CDR3 sequence: CASSRGGDEQYF. CDR3 DNA: TGTGCCAGCAGCCGCGGGGGAGACGAGCAGTACTTC.

The V call is TRBV23-1, the J call TRBJ2-7; weak D call: TRBD1 (6 bases). TRBV23-1 is identified as an open reading frame with a role that is uncertain. This CDR3 comprises 14 residues. V was trimmed by 9 bases and J by 3 bases, leaving 18 bases between them. The CDR3 DNA is TGCGCCAGGGGTATAGGGACAAGAAACTACGAGCAGTACTTC. Translation: CARGIGTRNYEQYF.